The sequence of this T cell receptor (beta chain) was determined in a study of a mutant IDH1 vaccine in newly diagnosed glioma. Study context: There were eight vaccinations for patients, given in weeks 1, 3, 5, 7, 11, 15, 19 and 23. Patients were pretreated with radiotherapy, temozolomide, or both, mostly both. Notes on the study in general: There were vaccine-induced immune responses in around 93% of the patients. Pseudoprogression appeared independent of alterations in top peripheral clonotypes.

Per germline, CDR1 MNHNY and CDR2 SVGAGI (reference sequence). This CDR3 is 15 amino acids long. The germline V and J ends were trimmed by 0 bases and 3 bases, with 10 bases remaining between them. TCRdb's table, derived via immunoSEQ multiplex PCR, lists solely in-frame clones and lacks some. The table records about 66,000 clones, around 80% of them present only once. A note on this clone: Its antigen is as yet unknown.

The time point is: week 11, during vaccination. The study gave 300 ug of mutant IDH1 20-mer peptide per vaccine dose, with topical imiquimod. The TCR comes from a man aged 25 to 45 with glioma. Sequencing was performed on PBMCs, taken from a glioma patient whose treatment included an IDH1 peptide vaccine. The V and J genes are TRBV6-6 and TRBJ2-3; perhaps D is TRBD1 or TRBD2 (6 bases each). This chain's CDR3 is CASSYSIGGTDTQYF. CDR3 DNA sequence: TGTGCCAGCAGTTACTCGATAGGGGGGACAGATACGCAGTATTTT.